What follows describes a single T cell receptor (beta chain). Its specificity is not known. These data originate in a study of cytomegalovirus exposure and HLA in healthy donors. The study, taken as a whole, reports: Most TCR sequences were rare, but some public TCRs occurred in many donors.

PCR primers comprised 60 Vbeta and 13 Jbeta primers. The table came from immunoSEQ multiplex PCR; TCRdb's copy has only in-frame clones and leaves some out. The sample lists around 230,000 clones, 60% to 80% occurring once. The sequence was collected from a male donor in good health and CMV-seronegative. The sequencing input was PBMCs.

As DNA, the CDR3 is TGTGCCAGTAGTCCCTCGACAGGGGAGAGCATTCAGTACTTC. It codes for CASSPSTGESIQYF. V and J are TRBV19 and TRBJ2-4; 8 nucleotides align to TRBD1. V shed 5 bases and J 9 bases; nucleotides not matched to a gene: 9. The germline V gene has CDR1 LNHDA and CDR2 SQIVND (reference sequence). The length of the CDR3 is 14 residues.